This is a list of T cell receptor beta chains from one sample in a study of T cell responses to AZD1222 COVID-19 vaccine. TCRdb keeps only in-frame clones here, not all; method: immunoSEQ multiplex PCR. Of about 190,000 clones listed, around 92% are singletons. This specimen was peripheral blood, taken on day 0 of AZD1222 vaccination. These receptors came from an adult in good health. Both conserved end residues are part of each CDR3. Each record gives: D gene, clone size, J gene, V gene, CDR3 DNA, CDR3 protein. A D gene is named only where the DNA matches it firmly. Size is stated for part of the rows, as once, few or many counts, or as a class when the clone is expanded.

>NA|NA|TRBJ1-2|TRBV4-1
TGCGCCAGCAGCCAACTAACGACAGGAAACTATGGCTACACCTTC
CASSQLTTGNYGYTF
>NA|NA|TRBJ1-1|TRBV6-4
TGTGCCAGCAGTTTGGGTGCTTTCTTT
CASSLGAFF
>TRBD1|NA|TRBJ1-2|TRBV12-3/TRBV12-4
TGTGCCAGCAGCCCGACAGGGGGGTATGGCTACACCTTC
CASSPTGGYGYTF
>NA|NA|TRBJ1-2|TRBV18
TGTGCCAGCTCACCGGGGACGGACTATGGCTACACCTTC
CASSPGTDYGYTF
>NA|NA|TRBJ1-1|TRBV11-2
TGTGCCAGCAGCTTAACCGGGGATGGCACTGAAGCTTTCTTT
CASSLTGDGTEAFF
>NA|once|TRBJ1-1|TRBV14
TGTGCCAGCAGCCAAGGTATTGGGGGATCGAACACTGAAGCTTTCTTT
CASSQGIGGSNTEAFF
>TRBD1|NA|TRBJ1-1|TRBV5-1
TGCGCCAGCAGGAGGACAGGGAGGAACACTGAAGCTTTCTTT
CASRRTGRNTEAFF
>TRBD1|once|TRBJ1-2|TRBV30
TGTGCCACGGCCTATGGGGACAGGATCTATGGCTACACCTTC
CATAYGDRIYGYTF
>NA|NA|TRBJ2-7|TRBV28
TGTGCCAGCAGTTTGGGACAAGCTACCTACGAGCAGTACTTC
CASSLGQATYEQYF
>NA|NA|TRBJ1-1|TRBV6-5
TGTGCCAGCAGTTACCGAGACCCCTGGACTGAAGCTTTCTTT
CASSYRDPWTEAFF
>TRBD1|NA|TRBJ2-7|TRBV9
TGTGCCAGCAGCACTCGGGGACAGTCCTACGAGCAGTACTTC
CASSTRGQSYEQYF
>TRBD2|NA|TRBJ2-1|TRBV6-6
TGTGCCAGCAGTTACTTGCGGGGGGACTACAATGAGCAGTTCTTC
CASSYLRGDYNEQFF
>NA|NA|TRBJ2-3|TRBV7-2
TGTGCCAGCAGCTCTCCCCCGCCGGGGCCAGATACGCAGTATTTT
CASSSPPPGPDTQYF
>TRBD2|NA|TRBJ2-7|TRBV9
TGTGCCAGCAGCGCCCCTATACTAGCGGGGGAGCCGGGGGAGCAGTACTTC
CASSAPILAGEPGEQYF
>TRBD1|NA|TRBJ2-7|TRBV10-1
TGCGCCAGCAGTGAAGTGGGGACAGGCCTTTACGAGCAGTACTTC
CASSEVGTGLYEQYF
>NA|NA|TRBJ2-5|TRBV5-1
TGCGCCAGCAGCTTTAATTTTCGGTCACAAGAGACCCAGTACTTC
CASSFNFRSQETQYF
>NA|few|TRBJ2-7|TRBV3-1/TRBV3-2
TGTGCCAGCAGCCAAGCTAGCCACGGGGTCTCCTACGAGCAGTACTTC
CASSQASHGVSYEQYF
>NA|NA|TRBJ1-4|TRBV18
TGTGCCAGCTCACCCTTAACAGCAACTAATGAAAAACTGTTTTTT
CASSPLTATNEKLFF
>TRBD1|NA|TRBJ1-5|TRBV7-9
TGTGCCAGCAGCCGGGACAGCGGACAGCCCCAGCATTTT
CASSRDSGQPQHF
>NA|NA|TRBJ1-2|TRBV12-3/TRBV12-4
TGTGCCAGCAGTTTAAGGCAGCCCTATGGCTACACCTTC
CASSLRQPYGYTF
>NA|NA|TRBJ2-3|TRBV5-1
TGCGCCAGTCAGGGACTGCCGGACGTCGGCACAGATACGCAGTATTTT
CASQGLPDVGTDTQYF
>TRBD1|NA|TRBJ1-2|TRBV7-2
TGTGCCAGCAGCCCGGACAGGGGCTATGGCTACACCTTC
CASSPDRGYGYTF
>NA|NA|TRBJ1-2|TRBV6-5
TGTGCCAGCAGGGAGGGCGCGGGCTATGGCTACACCTTC
CASREGAGYGYTF
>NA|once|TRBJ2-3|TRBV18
TGTGCCAGCTCCGAACCTAGCACAGATACGCAGTATTTT
CASSEPSTDTQYF
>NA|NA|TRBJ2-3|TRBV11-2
TGTGCCAGCAGCTCCGGGGGCCTAAGGACAGATACGCAGTATTTT
CASSSGGLRTDTQYF
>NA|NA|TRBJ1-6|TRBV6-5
TGTGCCAGCACCCTCGGCGTTGGAATCAATTCACCCCTCCACTTT
CASTLGVGINSPLHF
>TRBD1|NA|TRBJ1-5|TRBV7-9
TGTGCCAGCAGTCGGCCCGGGACAGAGGGGCCCCAGCATTTT
CASSRPGTEGPQHF
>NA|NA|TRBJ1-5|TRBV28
TGTGCCAGCCTTCCCGTGGGGTTTCTGAATCAGCCCCAGCATTTT
CASLPVGFLNQPQHF
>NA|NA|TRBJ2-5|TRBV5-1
TGCGCCAGCAGCCCCGGCGGGGAAAGCGGTCACTTC
CASSPGGESGHF
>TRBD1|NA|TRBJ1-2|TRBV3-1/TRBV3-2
TGTGCCAGCAGCCTTCCGGGACAGGGGCCCTATGGCTACACCTTC
CASSLPGQGPYGYTF
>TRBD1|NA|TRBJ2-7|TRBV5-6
TGTGCCAGCAGCTGGGACAGGGTGATAGGCGAGCAGTACTTC
CASSWDRVIGEQYF
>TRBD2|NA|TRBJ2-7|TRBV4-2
TGTGCCAGCAGCCCTACTAGCGGGGGTATCTACGAGCAGTACTTC
CASSPTSGGIYEQYF
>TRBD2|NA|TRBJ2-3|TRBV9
TGTGCCAGCAGCCGCGGGGTAGCGGGGACACGGGATACGCAGTATTTT
CASSRGVAGTRDTQYF
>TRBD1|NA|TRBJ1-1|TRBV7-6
TGTGCCAGCAGCCCCCCCGGGGGACAGGGCACTGAAGCTTTCTTT
CASSPPGGQGTEAFF
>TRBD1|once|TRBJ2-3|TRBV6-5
TGTGCCAGCAAGCTACAGGGGTATACAGATACGCAGTATTTT
CASKLQGYTDTQYF
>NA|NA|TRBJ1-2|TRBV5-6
TGTGCCAGCAGCTTGGCGACAGCTGGAAATGGCTACACCTTC
CASSLATAGNGYTF
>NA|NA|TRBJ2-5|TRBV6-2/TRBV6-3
TGTGCCAGCAGTCTTTCTCATCCACAAGAGACCCAGTACTTC
CASSLSHPQETQYF
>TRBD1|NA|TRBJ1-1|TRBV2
TGTGCCAGCAGTTCCGGACAGGGCACTGAAGCTTTCTTT
CASSSGQGTEAFF
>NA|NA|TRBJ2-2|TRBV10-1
TGCGCCAGCAGTTACACCGGGGAGCTGTTTTTT
CASSYTGELFF
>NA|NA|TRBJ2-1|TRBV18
TGTGCCAGCTCACCCTTTTCGGAGGTCTCCCACAATGAGCAGTTCTTC
CASSPFSEVSHNEQFF
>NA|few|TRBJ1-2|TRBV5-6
TGTGCCAGCAGCTTTTCGTTAGGGGAGACAGTGGATGGCTACACCTTC
CASSFSLGETVDGYTF
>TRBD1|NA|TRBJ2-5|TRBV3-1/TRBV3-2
TGTGCCAGCAGCCAACAGAAGACAGGGCTGTACTTC
CASSQQKTGLYF
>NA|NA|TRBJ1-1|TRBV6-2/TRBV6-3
TGTGCCAGCAGTGCACAAGGAGGGGTTACTGAAGCTTTCTTT
CASSAQGGVTEAFF
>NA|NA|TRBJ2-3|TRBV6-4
TGTGCCAGCAGTGACTCGATCACGGATTACCAGTATTTT
CASSDSITDYQYF
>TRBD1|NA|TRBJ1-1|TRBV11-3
TGTGCCAGCAGCCCCGGACAGGACGCTGAAGCTTTCTTT
CASSPGQDAEAFF
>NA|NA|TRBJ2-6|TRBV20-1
TGCAGTGCTAGTGGCGCTTGGATCTCTGGGGCCAACGTCCTGACTTTC
CSASGAWISGANVLTF
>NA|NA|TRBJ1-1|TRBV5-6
TGTGCCAGCAGATCGGGTGAGGTGGGGAAAGCTTTCTTT
CASRSGEVGKAFF
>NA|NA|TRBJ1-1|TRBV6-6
TGTGCCAGCACCTTTACTTCCGCGGGGGATGAAGCTTTCTTT
CASTFTSAGDEAFF
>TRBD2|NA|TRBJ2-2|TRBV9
TGTGCCAGCAGCCCAGAGGGGGGACTAGCGTGGACCGGGGAGCTGTTTTTT
CASSPEGGLAWTGELFF
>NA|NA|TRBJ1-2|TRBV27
TGTGCCAGCAGTTTAGCCCCACGCCATGGCTACACCTTC
CASSLAPRHGYTF
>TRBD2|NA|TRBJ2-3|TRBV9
TGTGCCAGCAGCGTAGGCGGGGGGACTAGGGCGCCGGATACGCAGTATTTT
CASSVGGGTRAPDTQYF
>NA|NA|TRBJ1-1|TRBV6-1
TGTGCCAGCAGTGAAGATAGGAGACAGCCTGAAGCTTTCTTT
CASSEDRRQPEAFF
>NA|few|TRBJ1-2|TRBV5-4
TGTGCCAGCAGCCAAACAGGATATGGCTACACCTTC
CASSQTGYGYTF
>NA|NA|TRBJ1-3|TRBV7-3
TGTGCCAGCAGCCCCTCGTCTGGAAACACCATATATTTT
CASSPSSGNTIYF
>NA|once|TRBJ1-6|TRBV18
TGTGCCAGCTCCTTTTCGGACATCTATAATTCACCCCTCCACTTT
CASSFSDIYNSPLHF